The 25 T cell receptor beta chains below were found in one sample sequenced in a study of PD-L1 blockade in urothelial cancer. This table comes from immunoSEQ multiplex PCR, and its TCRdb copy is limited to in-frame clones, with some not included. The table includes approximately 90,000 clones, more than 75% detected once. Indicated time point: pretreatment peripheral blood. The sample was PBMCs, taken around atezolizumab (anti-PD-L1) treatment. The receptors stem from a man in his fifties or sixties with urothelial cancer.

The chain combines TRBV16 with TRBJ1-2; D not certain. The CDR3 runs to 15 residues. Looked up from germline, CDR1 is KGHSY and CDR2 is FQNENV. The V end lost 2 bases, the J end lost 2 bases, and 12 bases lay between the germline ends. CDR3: CASSQERVLNYGYTF. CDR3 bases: TGTGCCAGCAGCCAAGAGAGGGTACTAAACTATGGCTACACCTTC.

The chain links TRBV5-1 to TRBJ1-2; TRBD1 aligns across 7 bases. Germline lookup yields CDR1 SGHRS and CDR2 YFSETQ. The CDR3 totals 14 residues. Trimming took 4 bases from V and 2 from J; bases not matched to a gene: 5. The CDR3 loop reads CASSPTGYNYGYTF. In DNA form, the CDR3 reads TGCGCCAGCAGCCCGACAGGGTACAACTATGGCTACACCTTC.

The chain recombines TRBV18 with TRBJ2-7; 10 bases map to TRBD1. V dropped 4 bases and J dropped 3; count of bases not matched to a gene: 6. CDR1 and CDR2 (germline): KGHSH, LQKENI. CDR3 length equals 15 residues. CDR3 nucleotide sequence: TGTGCCAGCTCACAGGGGACAGGGGAGGGCTACGAGCAGTACTTC. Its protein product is CASSQGTGEGYEQYF.

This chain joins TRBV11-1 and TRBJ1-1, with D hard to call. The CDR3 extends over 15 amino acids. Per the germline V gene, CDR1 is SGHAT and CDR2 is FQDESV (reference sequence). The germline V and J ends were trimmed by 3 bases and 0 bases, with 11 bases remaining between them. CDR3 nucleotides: TGTGCCAGCAGCTTCAATCGGGTATTGAACACTGAAGCTTTCTTT. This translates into CASSFNRVLNTEAFF.

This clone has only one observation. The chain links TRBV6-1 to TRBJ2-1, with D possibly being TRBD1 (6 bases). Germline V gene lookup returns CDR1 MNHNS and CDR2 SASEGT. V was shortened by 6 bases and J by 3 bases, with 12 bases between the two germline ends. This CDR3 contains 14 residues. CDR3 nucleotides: TGTGCCAGCAGATCGGCAGGGGACTACAATGAGCAGTTCTTC. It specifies CASRSAGDYNEQFF.

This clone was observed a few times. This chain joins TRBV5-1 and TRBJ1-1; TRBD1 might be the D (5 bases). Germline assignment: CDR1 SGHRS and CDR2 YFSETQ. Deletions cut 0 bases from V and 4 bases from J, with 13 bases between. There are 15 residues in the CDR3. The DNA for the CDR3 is TGCGCCAGCAGCTTGGTTGGCGGGGGAGGCACTGAAGCTTTCTTT. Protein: CASSLVGGGGTEAFF.

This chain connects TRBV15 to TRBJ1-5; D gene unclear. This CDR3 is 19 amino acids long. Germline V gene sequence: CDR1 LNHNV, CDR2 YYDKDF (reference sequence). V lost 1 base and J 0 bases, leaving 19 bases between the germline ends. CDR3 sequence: CATSRVTRTPGYSNQPQHF. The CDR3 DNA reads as TGTGCCACCAGCAGAGTTACGCGAACCCCCGGGTATAGCAATCAGCCCCAGCATTTT.

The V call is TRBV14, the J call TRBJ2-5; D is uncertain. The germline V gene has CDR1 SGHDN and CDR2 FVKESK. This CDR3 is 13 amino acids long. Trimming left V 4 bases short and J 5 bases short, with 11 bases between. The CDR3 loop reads CASSLSGPETQYF. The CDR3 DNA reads TGTGCCAGCAGCCTATCTGGGCCGGAGACCCAGTACTTC.

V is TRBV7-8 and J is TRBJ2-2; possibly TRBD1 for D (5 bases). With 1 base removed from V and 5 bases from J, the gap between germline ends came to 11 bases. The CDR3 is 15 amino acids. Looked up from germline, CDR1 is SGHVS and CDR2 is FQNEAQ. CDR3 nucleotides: TGTGCCAGCAGCTTAGTTTTAGGGGCGACCGGGGAGCTGTTTTTT. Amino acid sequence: CASSLVLGATGELFF.

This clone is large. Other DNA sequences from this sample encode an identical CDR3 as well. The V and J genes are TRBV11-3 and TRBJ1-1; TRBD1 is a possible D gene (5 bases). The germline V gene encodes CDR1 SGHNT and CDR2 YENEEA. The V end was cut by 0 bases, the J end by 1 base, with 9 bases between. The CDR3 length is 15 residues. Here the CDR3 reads CASSLDLTGNTEAFF. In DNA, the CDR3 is TGTGCCAGCAGCTTAGACCTCACAGGGAACACTGAAGCTTTCTTT.

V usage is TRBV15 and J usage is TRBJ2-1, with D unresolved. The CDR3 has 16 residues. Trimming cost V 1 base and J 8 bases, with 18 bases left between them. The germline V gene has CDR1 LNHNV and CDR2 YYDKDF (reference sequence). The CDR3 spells CATSRGFSTRGDEQFF. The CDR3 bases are TGTGCCACCAGCAGAGGGTTCAGCACCAGAGGCGATGAGCAGTTCTTC.

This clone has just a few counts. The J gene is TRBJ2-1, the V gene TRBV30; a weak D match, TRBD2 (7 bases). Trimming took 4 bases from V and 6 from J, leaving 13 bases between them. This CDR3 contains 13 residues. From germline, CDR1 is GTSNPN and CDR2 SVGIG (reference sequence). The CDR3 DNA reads TGTGCCTGGACAGGACTAGGGGGCAATGAGCAGTTCTTC. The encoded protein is CAWTGLGGNEQFF.

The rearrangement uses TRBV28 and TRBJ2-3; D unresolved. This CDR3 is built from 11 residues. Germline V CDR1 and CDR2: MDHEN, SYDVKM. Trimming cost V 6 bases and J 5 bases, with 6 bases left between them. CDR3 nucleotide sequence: TGTGCCAGCAGGAGTTTAGATACGCAGTATTTT. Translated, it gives CASRSLDTQYF. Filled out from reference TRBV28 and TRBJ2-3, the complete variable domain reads DVKVTQSSRYLVKRTGEKVFLECVQDMDHENMFWYRQDPGLGLRLIYFSYDVKMKEKGDIPEGYSVSREKKERFSLILESASTNQTSMYLCASRSLDTQYFGPGTRLTVL.

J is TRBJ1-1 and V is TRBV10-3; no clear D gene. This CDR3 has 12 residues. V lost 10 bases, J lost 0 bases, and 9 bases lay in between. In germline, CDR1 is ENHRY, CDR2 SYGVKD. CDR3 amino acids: CATRRMNTEAFF. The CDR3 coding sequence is TGTGCCACCCGCAGGATGAACACTGAAGCTTTCTTT.

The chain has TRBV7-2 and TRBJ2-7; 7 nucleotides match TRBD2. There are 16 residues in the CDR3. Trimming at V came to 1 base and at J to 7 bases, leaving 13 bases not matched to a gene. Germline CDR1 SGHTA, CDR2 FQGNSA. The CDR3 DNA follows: TGTGCCAGCAGCTTAGTCTACGGTGGGGGGGTCGGGGAGCAGTACTTC. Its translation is CASSLVYGGGVGEQYF. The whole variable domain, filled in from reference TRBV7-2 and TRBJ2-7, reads GAGVSQSPSNKVTEKGKDVELRCDPISGHTALYWYRQSLGQGLEFLIYFQGNSAPDKSGLPSDRFSAERTGGSVSTLTIQRTQQEDSAVYLCASSLVYGGGVGEQYFGPGTRLTVT.

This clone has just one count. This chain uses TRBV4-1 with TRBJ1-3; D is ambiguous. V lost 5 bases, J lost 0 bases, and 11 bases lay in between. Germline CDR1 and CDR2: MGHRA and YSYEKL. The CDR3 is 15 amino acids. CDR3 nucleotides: TGCGCCAGCAGCGCGTACCGGGACTCTGGAAACACCATATATTTT. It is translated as CASSAYRDSGNTIYF.

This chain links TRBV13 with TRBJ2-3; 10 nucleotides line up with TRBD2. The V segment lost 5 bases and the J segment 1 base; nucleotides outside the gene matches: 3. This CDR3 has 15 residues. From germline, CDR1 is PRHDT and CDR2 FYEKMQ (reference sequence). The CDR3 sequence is CASSPLAGGTDTQYF. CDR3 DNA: TGTGCCAGCAGCCCCCTAGCGGGGGGCACAGATACGCAGTATTTT.

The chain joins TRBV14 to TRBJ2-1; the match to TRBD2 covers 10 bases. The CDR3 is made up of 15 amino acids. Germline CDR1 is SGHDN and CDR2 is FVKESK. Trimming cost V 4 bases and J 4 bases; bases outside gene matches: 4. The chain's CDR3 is CASSPSGSRYNEQFF. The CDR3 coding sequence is TGTGCCAGCAGCCCTAGCGGGAGTAGATACAATGAGCAGTTCTTC.

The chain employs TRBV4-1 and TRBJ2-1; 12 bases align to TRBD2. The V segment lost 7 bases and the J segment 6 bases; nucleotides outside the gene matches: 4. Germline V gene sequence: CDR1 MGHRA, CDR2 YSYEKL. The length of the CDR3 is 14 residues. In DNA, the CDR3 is TGCGCCAGCAACCTAGCGGGAGGGTCCAATGAGCAGTTCTTC. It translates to CASNLAGGSNEQFF.

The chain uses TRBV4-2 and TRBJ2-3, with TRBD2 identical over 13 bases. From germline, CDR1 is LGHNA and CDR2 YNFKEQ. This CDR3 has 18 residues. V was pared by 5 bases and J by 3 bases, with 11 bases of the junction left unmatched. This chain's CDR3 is CASSSPMTGLAGTDTQYF. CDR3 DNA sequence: TGTGCCAGCAGCTCACCCATGACGGGACTAGCGGGAACAGATACGCAGTATTTT.

DNA for the CDR3: TGTGCCATCAGGGCAGGGGTCCCTAATGAAAAACTGTTTTTT. This sequence encodes CAIRAGVPNEKLFF. The chain uses TRBV10-3 and TRBJ1-4, with a possible D match to TRBD1 (6 bases). The V gene's germline CDR1 is ENHRY and CDR2 SYGVKD. Deletions cut 6 bases from V and 3 bases from J, with 11 bases between. The CDR3 length is 14 residues.

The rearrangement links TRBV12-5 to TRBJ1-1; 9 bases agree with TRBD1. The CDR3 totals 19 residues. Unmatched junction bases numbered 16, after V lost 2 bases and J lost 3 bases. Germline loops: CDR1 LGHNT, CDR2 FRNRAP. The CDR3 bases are TGTGCTAGTGGTTTGTCCACGCGCCGACAGGGGGTCACGTACACTGAAGCTTTCTTT. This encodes CASGLSTRRQGVTYTEAFF. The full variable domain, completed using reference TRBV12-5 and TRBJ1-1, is DARVTQTPRHKVTEMGQEVTMRCQPILGHNTVFWYRQTMMQGLELLAYFRNRAPLDDSGMPKDRFSAEMPDATLATLKIQPSEPRDSAVYFCASGLSTRRQGVTYTEAFFGQGTRLTVV.

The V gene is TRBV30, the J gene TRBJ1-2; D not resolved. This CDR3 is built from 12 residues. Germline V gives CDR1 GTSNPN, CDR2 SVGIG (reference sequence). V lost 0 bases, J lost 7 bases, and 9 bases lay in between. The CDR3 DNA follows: TGTGCCTGGAGTGTAGGAGTTGGTGGCTACACCTTC. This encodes CAWSVGVGGYTF.

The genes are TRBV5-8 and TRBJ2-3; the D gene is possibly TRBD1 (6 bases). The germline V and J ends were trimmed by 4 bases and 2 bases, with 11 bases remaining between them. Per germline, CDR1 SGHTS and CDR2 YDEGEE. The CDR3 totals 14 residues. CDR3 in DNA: TGTGCCAGCAGCCGCCAGGGGCCCACAGATACGCAGTATTTT. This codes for CASSRQGPTDTQYF.

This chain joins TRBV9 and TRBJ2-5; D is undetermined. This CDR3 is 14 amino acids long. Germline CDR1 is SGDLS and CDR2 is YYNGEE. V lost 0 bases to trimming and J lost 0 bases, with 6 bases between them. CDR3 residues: CASSVDSYQETQYF. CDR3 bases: TGTGCCAGCAGCGTAGACAGTTACCAAGAGACCCAGTACTTC.